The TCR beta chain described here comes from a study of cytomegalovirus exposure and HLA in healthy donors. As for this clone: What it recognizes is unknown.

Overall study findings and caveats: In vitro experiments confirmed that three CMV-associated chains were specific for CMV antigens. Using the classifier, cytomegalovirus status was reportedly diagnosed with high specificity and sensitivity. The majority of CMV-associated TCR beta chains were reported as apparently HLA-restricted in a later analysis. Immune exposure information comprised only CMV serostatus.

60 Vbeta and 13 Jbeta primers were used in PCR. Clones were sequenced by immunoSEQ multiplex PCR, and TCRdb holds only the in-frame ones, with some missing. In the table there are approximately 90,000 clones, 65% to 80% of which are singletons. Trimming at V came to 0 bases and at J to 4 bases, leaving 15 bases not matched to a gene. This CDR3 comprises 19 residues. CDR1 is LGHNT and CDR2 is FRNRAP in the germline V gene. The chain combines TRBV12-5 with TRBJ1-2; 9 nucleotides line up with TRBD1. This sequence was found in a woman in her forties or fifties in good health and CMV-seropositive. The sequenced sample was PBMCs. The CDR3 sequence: CASGLVLIPQTGGSYGYTF. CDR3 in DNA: TGTGCTAGTGGTTTGGTACTTATCCCCCAGACAGGGGGAAGCTATGGCTACACCTTC.